Listed here are 5 T cell receptor beta chains from one sample, sequenced in a study of cytomegalovirus exposure and HLA in healthy donors. The PCR contained 60 Vbeta and 13 Jbeta primers. Clones were read by immunoSEQ multiplex PCR, and TCRdb kept only the in-frame ones, dropping some. The table lists some 180,000 clones, about 84% of them singletons. Sequenced input: PBMCs. The receptors shown here come from a woman in her twenties or thirties in good health and CMV-seropositive.

This clone was detected once. The chain combines TRBV9 with TRBJ1-1; D not certain. Germline CDR1 is SGDLS and CDR2 is YYNGEE. This CDR3 region has 14 residues. Trimming took 0 bases from V and 5 from J, leaving 11 bases between them. This CDR3 reads CASSVDGFETEAFF. CDR3 DNA: TGTGCCAGCAGCGTAGACGGGTTTGAGACTGAAGCTTTCTTT.

The chain carries TRBV4-2 and TRBJ2-3, with 9 bases fitting TRBD2. Trimming cost V 1 base and J 3 bases; bases outside gene matches: 11. Germline CDR1 reads LGHNA; CDR2 reads YNFKEQ. This CDR3 region has 18 residues. The chain's CDR3 is CASSQGSAGGPGTDTQYF. The CDR3 DNA reads TGTGCCAGCAGCCAAGGGTCTGCGGGAGGGCCGGGTACAGATACGCAGTATTTT.

This rearrangement joins TRBV9 to TRBJ2-7; TRBD1 aligns across 8 bases. Germline loops: CDR1 SGDLS, CDR2 YYNGEE. The CDR3 has 15 amino acids. With 4 bases clipped from V and 0 bases from J, the junction kept 6 bases outside the gene matches. CDR3 in DNA: TGTGCCAGCAGCATCGGGACAGGATCCTCCTACGAGCAGTACTTC. Its translation: CASSIGTGSSYEQYF. Complete variable domain (other parts from reference TRBV9 and TRBJ2-7): DSGVTQTPKHLITATGQRVTLRCSPRSGDLSVYWYQQSLDQGLQFLIQYYNGEERAKGNILERFSAQQFPDLHSELNLSSLELGDSALYFCASSIGTGSSYEQYFGPGTRLTVT.

This CDR3 is CASSLAGINTGELFF. The CDR3 DNA follows: TGTGCCAGCAGCTTGGCGGGAATTAACACCGGGGAGCTGTTTTTT. This chain joins TRBV5-6 and TRBJ2-2; a possible D gene is TRBD2 (5 bases). V lost 0 bases and J 2 bases, leaving 8 bases between the germline ends. The CDR3 is made up of 15 amino acids. Per the germline V gene, CDR1 is SGHDT and CDR2 is YYEEEE. Filled out from reference TRBV5-6 and TRBJ2-2, the complete variable domain reads DAGVTQSPTHLIKTRGQQVTLRCSPKSGHDTVSWYQQALGQGPQFIFQYYEEEERQRGNFPDRFSGHQFPNYSSELNVNALLLGDSALYLCASSLAGINTGELFFGEGSRLTVL.

V gene TRBV14 combines with J gene TRBJ2-1; 12 bases are shared with TRBD2. The germline gives CDR1 SGHDN, CDR2 FVKESK. The CDR3 has 16 residues. V lost 2 bases, J lost 8 bases, and 7 bases stayed unmatched. Here the CDR3 reads CASSQRGLAGHHEQFF. The DNA of the CDR3 is TGTGCCAGCAGCCAAAGGGGACTAGCGGGTCACCATGAGCAGTTCTTC.